The clone carrying this T cell receptor beta chain has just a few counts. The sample belongs to a study of blood T cell repertoires in COVID-19. The wider study: Samples representing acute and convalescent COVID-19 were sourced from the United States, Italy and Spain. Sample material is recorded as cDNA or gDNA derived from T cells, B-cell-depleted T cells, or PBMCs.

Source study methods: Using reference gene primer amplification, nucleated cell counts were estimated. Sequencing was performed with immunoSEQ multiplex PCR; in TCRdb, only in-frame clones are kept and a portion is missing. That table is the source of V, J and clone size, and D and trimming were worked out from the DNA. The sample records around 95,000 clones, 70% to 90% being singletons. This CDR3 is built from 14 residues. Germline CDR1 and CDR2: SNHLY and FYNNEI. Deletions cut 6 bases from V and 0 bases from J, with 10 bases between. This clonotype was sampled from a human donor in a cohort sampled during active COVID-19. The sample consisted of peripheral blood. The genes are TRBV2 and TRBJ2-3, with D possibly being TRBD1 (6 bases). The CDR3 coding sequence is TGTGCCAGCAGCGTGGACAGAAGCACAGATACGCAGTATTTT. This gives the protein CASSVDRSTDTQYF.